A selection of T cell receptor beta chains follows, all from one sample in a study of blood T cell repertoires in COVID-19. Assay used: immunoSEQ multiplex PCR; TCRdb lists only in-frame clones, some missing. The top ten clones hold about 4.4% of a sample with some 74,000 clones, 80% to 90% of them seen once. The sequenced sample was peripheral blood. All receptors derive from a woman over 75 with active or convalescent COVID-19. Each CDR3 is given with its conserved first and last residue.

j_gene	v_gene	CDR3aa
TRBJ1-1	TRBV18	CASSRGVLTTGAPNTEAFF
TRBJ2-7	TRBV18	CASSDAGTGTYEQYF
TRBJ2-5	TRBV7-2	CASSLVGGETQYF
TRBJ1-2	TRBV27	CASSFLEGQNYGYTF
TRBJ1-1	TRBV28	CASRFTPEQAVRTEAFF
TRBJ2-1	TRBV18	CASSPAGRGYVNEQFF
TRBJ2-3	TRBV2	CASSEGLAGATDTQYF
TRBJ1-2	TRBV6-4	CATPGAGANYGYTF
TRBJ1-1	TRBV30	CAWSPMNTEAFF
TRBJ2-1	TRBV29-1	CSVPTGGEQFF
TRBJ2-3	TRBV5-5	CASSWASGSTMDTQYF
TRBJ1-5	TRBV30	CAWSKGVSNQPQHF
TRBJ2-1	TRBV4-3	CASSQGPGQGRDEQFF
TRBJ1-5	TRBV10-3	CAISESKTGNPNQPQHF
TRBJ2-5	TRBV24-1	CATSEGERTQYF
TRBJ2-7	TRBV5-5	CASSVGVQSQYEQYF
TRBJ2-4	TRBV28	CASSSFRAKNIQYF
TRBJ2-2	TRBV27	CASSTQGALTNTGELFF
TRBJ2-2	TRBV18	CASSAGTGFHGELFF
TRBJ2-7	TRBV7-2	CASSLAGAGEQYF
TRBJ2-3	TRBV2	CASSERDTQYF
TRBJ2-4	TRBV4-3	CASSQDRTAIAKNIQYF